A selection of T cell receptor beta chains follows, all from one sample in a study of blood T cells in healthy people across ages. TCRdb re-called the 5' RACE reads with MiXCR, one entry per CDR3 protein. This sample has more than 600,000 distinct CDR3 sequences, with around 25% found just once. The same data also went into a second study, on T cells of mothers and their children.

Sample: blood. All receptors come from a boy aged 10-17 years in good health. Each CDR3 is given with its conserved first and last residue. D genes are given only for firm matches. The size of a clone is reported for some rows only, either as once, few or many, or as a class for expanded clones.

cdr3_aa	cdr3_nt	clone_size	v_call	j_call	d_call
CASSSLGADTQYF	TGTGCCAGCAGCTCACTCGGGGCGGATACGCAGTATTTT	-	TRBV3-1	TRBJ2-3	-
CASSPDSGGAKLAKNIQYF	TGTGCCAGCAGCCCGGATTCGGGCGGGGCAAAACTAGCCAAAAACATTCAGTACTTC	few	TRBV3-1	TRBJ2-4	-
CASRTQQFLGQFF	TGTGCCAGCAGGACCCAACAGTTTCTAGGGCAGTTCTTC	-	TRBV2	TRBJ2-1	-
CATRQGGGYEQYF	TGTGCCACCAGACAGGGAGGTGGCTACGAGCAGTACTTC	-	TRBV6-1	TRBJ2-7	-
CASSSLVEQFF	TGTGCCAGCAGTTCCCTAGTCGAGCAGTTCTTC	-	TRBV12-3/TRBV12-4	TRBJ2-1	-
CSARISPAGLLPYEQYF	TGCAGTGCTAGGATCTCCCCAGCGGGGCTCCTACCCTACGAGCAGTACTTC	-	TRBV20-1	TRBJ2-7	TRBD2
CASSVPSGGTDTQYF	TGCGCCAGTAGCGTTCCTAGCGGGGGCACAGATACGCAGTATTTT	-	TRBV5-1	TRBJ2-3	TRBD2
CATSVAEDRPQHF	TGTGCCACCAGTGTGGCCGAGGATCGGCCCCAGCATTTT	few	TRBV24-1	TRBJ1-5	-
CSARGRGPYNEQFF	TGCAGTGCTAGAGGGCGGGGTCCTTACAATGAGCAGTTCTTC	few	TRBV20-1	TRBJ2-1	-
CASSNHRGYGQYF	TGTGCCAGCAGCAACCACAGGGGCTACGGGCAGTACTTC	few	TRBV21-1	TRBJ2-7	-
CASSRRDGDYEQYF	TGTGCCAGTAGTCGCCGGGACGGAGACTACGAGCAGTACTTC	-	TRBV19	TRBJ2-7	-
CATSGGLAGGQKQFF	TGTGCCACCAGCGGAGGACTAGCGGGAGGCCAGAAGCAGTTCTTC	-	TRBV15	TRBJ2-1	TRBD2
CASSLFLNIQYF	TGCGCCAGCAGTTTATTTCTAAACATTCAGTACTTC	-	TRBV12-3/TRBV12-4	TRBJ2-4	-
CASSLDRPGLAKYNEQFF	TGTGCCAGCAGTTTAGACCGACCGGGACTAGCGAAGTACAATGAGCAGTTCTTC	-	TRBV12-3/TRBV12-4	TRBJ2-1	TRBD2
CSVYRGGATNEKLFF	TGCAGCGTATACAGGGGGGGTGCAACTAATGAAAAACTGTTTTTT	-	TRBV29-1	TRBJ1-4	TRBD1
CSAQDRGGDYGYTF	TGCAGTGCTCAGGACAGGGGAGGTGACTATGGCTACACCTTC	-	TRBV20-1	TRBJ1-2	TRBD1
CASSYPGHLSPLHF	TGTGCCAGCAGTTACCCGGGACATCTTTCACCCCTCCACTTT	-	TRBV6-5	TRBJ1-6	-
CASQEQGALSGANVLTF	TGCGCCAGCCAAGAACAGGGGGCCTTGTCTGGGGCCAACGTCCTGACTTTC	-	TRBV5-1	TRBJ2-6	TRBD1
CASSFPGQLNEQFF	TGTGCCAGCAGTTTCCCGGGACAGCTCAATGAGCAGTTCTTC	few	TRBV7-9	TRBJ2-1	TRBD1
CATRGDSSQETQYF	TGTGCCACCAGAGGGGACAGTAGCCAAGAGACCCAGTACTTC	-	TRBV15	TRBJ2-5	TRBD1
CASSPPWGRTGNTIYF	TGTGCCAGCAGCCCCCCCTGGGGACGAACTGGAAACACCATATATTTT	-	TRBV7-2	TRBJ1-3	-
CSVAGLAGEKVSRGGSYEQYF	TGCAGCGTAGCTGGACTAGCGGGAGAAAAAGTAAGCAGAGGCGGAAGCTACGAGCAGTACTTC	few	TRBV29-1	TRBJ2-7	TRBD2
CASSYSPSGGDTQYF	TGTGCCAGCAGTTACTCCCCTAGCGGGGGAGATACGCAGTATTTT	-	TRBV6-5	TRBJ2-3	TRBD2
CASSRQSDFGNGYTF	-	-	TRBV4-2	TRBJ1-2	-
CASSDAGGSYEQYF	TGTGCCAGCAGTGACGCGGGAGGCTCCTACGAGCAGTACTTC	few	TRBV2	TRBJ2-7	TRBD2
CASSSLAGGWDEQFF	TGTGCCAGCAGCTCCTTAGCGGGAGGTTGGGATGAGCAGTTCTTC	few	TRBV7-2	TRBJ2-1	TRBD2
CASSLGPATNEKLFF	TGTGCCAGCAGCTTAGGTCCTGCAACTAATGAAAAACTGTTTTTT	-	TRBV7-2	TRBJ1-4	-
CASSQDRTTYEQYF	TGCGCCAGCAGCCAAGACAGGACCACCTACGAGCAGTACTTC	-	TRBV4-1	TRBJ2-7	-
CAWKGLATDTQYF	TGTGCTTGGAAGGGCCTTGCCACAGATACGCAGTATTTT	-	TRBV7-9	TRBJ2-3	-
CASSLRFSAEPGELFF	TGTGCCAGCAGCTTAAGGTTTAGTGCTGAGCCCGGGGAGCTGTTTTTT	few	TRBV11-1	TRBJ2-2	-
CASSLTGTADPNTGELFF	TGTGCCAGCAGCCTGACCGGGACTGCAGACCCGAACACCGGGGAGCTGTTTTTT	-	TRBV7-8	TRBJ2-2	-
CASSHEAGGMWYEQYF	TGTGCCAGCAGCCATGAAGCTGGAGGCATGTGGTACGAGCAGTACTTC	-	TRBV4-2	TRBJ2-7	-
CASSKLYNSPLHF	TGTGCCAGCAGCAAATTATATAATTCACCCCTCCACTTT	-	TRBV28	TRBJ1-6	-
CASSLRRREDSNQPQHF	TGTGCCAGCAGCCTCCGGAGGAGGGAGGATAGCAATCAGCCCCAGCATTTT	-	TRBV7-9	TRBJ1-5	-
CASSTHWSEETQYF	TGTGCCAGTAGTACTCACTGGAGTGAAGAGACCCAGTACTTC	-	TRBV19	TRBJ2-5	-
CSARSLAQAYEQYF	TGCAGTGCTAGGTCCCTAGCGCAGGCCTACGAGCAGTACTTC	-	TRBV20-1	TRBJ2-7	-
CASSYLGDNEQFF	TGTGCCAGCAGCTACCTGGGGGACAATGAGCAGTTCTTC	few	TRBV7-9	TRBJ2-1	-
CASSFRTSGNEQFF	TGTGCCAGCAGTTTCCGGACTAGCGGCAATGAGCAGTTCTTC	few	TRBV27	TRBJ2-1	TRBD2
CASSLRGSGSQYF	TGTGCCAGCAGCTTAAGAGGGAGCGGCTCGCAGTATTTT	-	TRBV13	TRBJ2-3	-
CSASPLSGANEQFF	TGCAGTGCTAGCCCCCTTAGCGGGGCCAATGAGCAGTTCTTC	-	TRBV20-1	TRBJ2-1	TRBD2
CASSLLPGLQETQYF	TGTGCCAGCAGCCTACTACCGGGACTCCAAGAGACCCAGTACTTC	-	TRBV13	TRBJ2-5	-
CASSWGESGGGSEQFF	TGTGCCAGCAGCTGGGGGGAAAGCGGGGGAGGATCGGAGCAGTTCTTC	-	TRBV5-8	TRBJ2-1	TRBD2
CASSPYTRTDEQYF	TGTGCCAGCAGCCCCTATACCAGGACCGACGAGCAGTACTTC	-	TRBV11-2	TRBJ2-7	-
CASSSTSGISYNEQFF	TGTGCCAGCAGCTCGACTAGCGGAATCTCCTACAATGAGCAGTTCTTC	few	TRBV7-9	TRBJ2-1	TRBD2
CSGSGQVYEQYF	TGCAGTGGTTCGGGACAGGTCTACGAGCAGTACTTC	-	TRBV20-1	TRBJ2-7	TRBD1
CSARVGVSSGEQYF	TGCAGTGCTAGAGTTGGGGTTTCGTCGGGGGAGCAGTACTTC	-	TRBV20-1	TRBJ2-7	-